This T cell receptor beta chain was profiled in a study of blood T cells in healthy people across ages. Between the trimmed V and J ends, which lost 0 bases and 3 bases, there was a span of 10 bases. The CDR3 is made up of 14 amino acids. The germline CDR1 and CDR2 sequences are DFQATT and SNEGSKA (reference sequence). A second PCR, run for about 7 to 11 cycles, used a sample-barcoded 5' primer plus a J-beta primer mix. TCRdb passed the 5' RACE reads through MiXCR, listing each CDR3 protein once. The profile covers 1.2 million to 1.5 million distinct CDR3 sequences, with approximately 59% appearing a single time and roughly 6.3% taken by the ten largest. Per sample, at least 6 micrograms of total RNA were extracted.

The sample taken for sequencing was blood. This clonotype was sampled from a man younger than 30 in good health. V gene TRBV20-1 combines with J gene TRBJ2-3; tentatively, D is TRBD2 (5 bases). CDR3 in DNA: TGCAGTGCTAGAGATGTAGAGGGAACAGATACGCAGTATTTT. Protein product: CSARDVEGTDTQYF.